This T cell receptor (beta chain) appears in the sequencing data of a study of T cells in Graves' hyperthyroidism and ophthalmopathy. RNA transcripts gave rise to amplified TCR beta CDR3 regions. The HTBI set primed first-round TCR CDR3 RT-PCR. MiXCR, applied by TCRdb to the multiplex PCR reads, yields one record per CDR3 protein. This repertoire shows about 560,000 distinct CDR3 sequences, around 17% found once; its top ten account for 15% to 20%. This clonotype was seen many times. Per germline, CDR1 SGHTA and CDR2 FQGNSA. The CDR3 extends over 16 amino acids. V was shortened by 1 base and J by 1 base, with 12 bases between the two germline ends.

What was sequenced was blood. The sequence was collected from a woman aged 18-30 years with Graves' hyperthyroidism. The rearrangement joins TRBV7-2 to TRBJ2-3; TRBD2 might be the D (6 bases). CDR3 bases: TGTGCCAGCAGCTTAGTACCCGGGAGTGGCACAGATACGCAGTATTTT. Translated: CASSLVPGSGTDTQYF. The variable domain in full, completed from reference TRBV7-2 and TRBJ2-3, reads GAGVSQSPSNKVTEKGKDVELRCDPISGHTALYWYRQSLGQGLEFLIYFQGNSAPDKSGLPSDRFSAERTGGSVSTLTIQRTQQEDSAVYLCASSLVPGSGTDTQYFGPGTRLTVL.